Each of the 20 T cell receptor beta chains below was sequenced from the same sample in a study of blood T cell repertoires in COVID-19. Here immunoSEQ multiplex PCR was the method, and the copy in TCRdb shows in-frame clones only, minus some. There are under 350,000 clones in the sample; 70% to 90% occur only once, and around 4.5% lies in the top ten. Sequencing was carried out using PBMCs or T cells enriched from blood (not recorded which). These receptors originate from a woman between 40 and 50 years old with acute COVID-19.

This clone has a handful of counts. The gene calls are TRBV15 and TRBJ1-5, with a tentative D call TRBD1 (5 bases). The CDR3 length is 15 residues. Germline V gene sequence: CDR1 LNHNV, CDR2 YYDKDF (reference sequence). The V end was cut by 0 bases, the J end by 3 bases, with 9 bases between. The DNA for the CDR3 is TGTGCCACCAGCAGAGATGCCAGGGACAATCAGCCCCAGCATTTT. As protein: CATSRDARDNQPQHF. The full variable domain, with the rest looked up from reference TRBV15 and TRBJ1-5, is DAMVIQNPRYQVTQFGKPVTLSCSQTLNHNVMYWYQQKSSQAPKLLFHYYDKDFNNEADTPDNFQSRRPNTSFCFLDIRSPGLGDTAMYLCATSRDARDNQPQHFGDGTRLSIL.

The CDR3 sequence: CATRGYSNQPQHF. CDR3 sequence (DNA): TGTGCCACCCGGGGATATAGCAATCAGCCCCAGCATTTT. The chain carries TRBV19 and TRBJ1-5; D is uncertain. The CDR3 covers 13 residues. Germline CDR1 reads LNHDA; CDR2 reads SQIVND (reference sequence). The V end was cut by 10 bases, the J end by 0 bases, with 10 bases between.

The chain couples TRBV6-5 to TRBJ2-7, with a possible D match to TRBD2 (5 bases). Germline-derived CDR1 and CDR2 are MNHEY and SVGAGI. This CDR3 has 15 amino acids. Trimming cost V 5 bases and J 2 bases, with 16 bases left between them. CDR3 coding DNA: TGTGCCAGCAGTCCTTGGACTGGGAAAACCTACGAGCAGTACTTC. Protein: CASSPWTGKTYEQYF.

The chain employs TRBV4-2 and TRBJ2-6, with unresolved D. Trimming took off 2 bases at V and 0 bases at J, with 8 bases between the two ends. Germline lookup yields CDR1 LGHNA and CDR2 YNFKEQ. The CDR3 sequence is 16 residues long. The CDR3 DNA reads as TGTGCCAGCAGCCAACCCGCCGGCTCTGGGGCCAACGTCCTGACTTTC. This sequence encodes CASSQPAGSGANVLTF.

On this clone: The same CDR3 is also encoded by other DNA sequences in this sample. The CDR3 DNA reads TGTGCCAGCAGTTTACTAAATCAGCCCCAGCATTTT. It codes for CASSLLNQPQHF. The chain links TRBV28 to TRBJ1-5; D is uncertain. The CDR3 contains 12 residues. V was clipped by 2 bases and J by 4 bases, with 3 bases between them. Germline loops: CDR1 MDHEN, CDR2 SYDVKM.

For this clone: The sample contains more than one DNA sequence encoding this CDR3. The rearrangement uses TRBV6-5 and TRBJ1-2; D call uncertain. The CDR3 extends over 13 amino acids. The V end lost 7 bases, the J end lost 5 bases, and 14 bases lay between the germline ends. From germline, CDR1 is MNHEY and CDR2 SVGAGI. CDR3 nucleotide sequence: TGTGCCAGCACCCCCGGGAGAGATTATGGCTACACCTTC. Encoded protein: CASTPGRDYGYTF.

The chain is built from TRBV18 and TRBJ1-5; TRBD1 is a possible D gene (6 bases). V was cut by 1 base and J by 8 bases, with 15 bases left in between. The CDR3 is 15 residues long. The germline gives CDR1 KGHSH, CDR2 LQKENI. The CDR3 sequence: CASSPLGGAREPQHF. CDR3 DNA: TGTGCCAGCTCACCACTAGGGGGGGCTCGTGAGCCCCAGCATTTT. The full variable domain, in which reference TRBV18 and TRBJ1-5 provide the parts outside the CDR3, is NAGVMQNPRHLVRRRGQEARLRCSPMKGHSHVYWYRQLPEEGLKFMVYLQKENIIDESGMPKERFSAEFPKEGPSILRIQQVVRGDSAAYFCASSPLGGAREPQHFGDGTRLSIL.

V usage is TRBV5-6 and J usage is TRBJ2-2, with 9 bases lining up with TRBD1. V lost 2 bases and J lost 4; bases outside the gene matches: 12. The CDR3 consists of 18 residues. Looked up from germline, CDR1 is SGHDT and CDR2 is YYEEEE. Here the CDR3 reads CASSFPVLGQGITGELFF. Written as DNA, the CDR3 is TGTGCCAGCAGCTTCCCGGTTTTGGGACAGGGTATCACCGGGGAGCTGTTTTTT.

This clone occurred a few times. Within the sample, other DNA sequences also encode this same CDR3. The chain has TRBV4-3 and TRBJ1-2; 8 positions match TRBD1. In germline, CDR1 is LGHNA, CDR2 YSLEER. The CDR3 is 15 amino acids. The J segment lost 2 bases and the V segment lost 1 base, leaving 3 bases of the junction unmatched. The CDR3, as DNA: TGCGCCAGCAGCCAAGTCCGACAGGGGAACTATGGCTACACCTTC. Translated: CASSQVRQGNYGYTF.

The V and J genes are TRBV7-9 and TRBJ2-3; D unclear. The CDR3 totals 16 residues. V was clipped by 1 base and J by 3 bases, with 14 bases between them. Per the germline V gene, CDR1 is SEHNR and CDR2 is FQNEAQ (reference sequence). The CDR3 DNA follows: TGTGCCAGCAGCTTAGTTGTGGGCAGTGTAACAGATACGCAGTATTTT. Protein sequence: CASSLVVGSVTDTQYF.

The chain is built from TRBV7-8 and TRBJ2-7; TRBD1 agrees at 8 bases. This CDR3 spans 15 amino acids. Germline CDR1 SGHVS, CDR2 FQNEAQ. Germline trimming cut 3 bases from V and 4 bases from J; bases unmatched to any gene: 8. The chain's CDR3 is CASSFDRTGPYEQYF. The CDR3 nucleotides read TGTGCCAGCAGCTTCGACCGGACAGGGCCTTACGAGCAGTACTTC.

This clone was seen a few times. The V and J genes are TRBV2 and TRBJ1-1, with D perhaps matching TRBD1 (5 bases). Germline V CDR1 and CDR2: SNHLY, FYNNEI. CDR3 length: 14 amino acids. The V and J ends lost 6 bases and 1 base respectively, with 12 bases between them. CDR3: CASRAGRGNTEAFF. The CDR3 nucleotides read TGTGCCAGCAGGGCAGGGAGGGGGAACACTGAAGCTTTCTTT.

The chain has TRBV5-1 and TRBJ1-2; D is possibly TRBD1 (6 bases). CDR1 and CDR2 (germline): SGHRS, YFSETQ. The V end was cut by 0 bases, the J end by 2 bases, with 17 bases between. The length of the CDR3 is 17 residues. This CDR3 reads CASSLELDSLRNYGYTF. The DNA of the CDR3 is TGCGCCAGCAGCTTGGAGTTGGACAGCCTGAGGAACTATGGCTACACCTTC.

This chain uses TRBV18 with TRBJ1-6, with D perhaps matching TRBD1 (5 bases). This CDR3 comprises 17 residues. Germline-derived CDR1 and CDR2 are KGHSH and LQKENI. The V and J ends lost 1 base and 5 bases respectively, with 15 bases between them. In DNA form, the CDR3 reads TGTGCCAGCTCACCACGAGGAAAGGGGCTAGATAATTCACCCCTCCACTTT. Residues: CASSPRGKGLDNSPLHF.

This clone was counted only a few times. V gene TRBV13 combines with J gene TRBJ2-1; D may be TRBD1 (5 bases). V was shortened by 5 bases and J by 8 bases, with 16 bases between the two germline ends. The CDR3 is 14 residues long. The germline gives CDR1 PRHDT, CDR2 FYEKMQ (reference sequence). The CDR3 coding sequence is TGTGCCAGCAGCCCACTGCTCCTGGGGCATGAGCAGTTCTTC. As protein: CASSPLLLGHEQFF. The whole variable domain, filled in from reference TRBV13 and TRBJ2-1, reads AAGVIQSPRHLIKEKRETATLKCYPIPRHDTVYWYQQGPGQDPQFLISFYEKMQSDKGSIPDRFSAQQFSDYHSELNMSSLELGDSALYFCASSPLLLGHEQFFGPGTRLTVL.

V is TRBV5-1 and J is TRBJ2-1, with D hard to call. The ends were cut back, 4 bases at V and 8 bases at J, with 16 bases in the middle. The V gene's germline CDR1 is SGHRS and CDR2 YFSETQ. The CDR3 runs 14 residues. CDR3 sequence reads: CASSKSDAGYEQFF. The CDR3 DNA follows: TGCGCCAGCAGCAAATCTGATGCCGGGTATGAGCAGTTCTTC.

The rearrangement uses TRBV28 and TRBJ1-5; unclear D gene. V gave up 4 bases and J gave up 7 bases, with 11 bases separating them. The CDR3 extends over 13 amino acids. Germline loops: CDR1 MDHEN, CDR2 SYDVKM. CDR3 sequence (DNA): TGTGCCAGCAGTTGGAGACTTTTCCAGCCCCAGCATTTT. It specifies CASSWRLFQPQHF.

The chain links TRBV12-5 to TRBJ2-3; 8 bases line up with TRBD2. Per germline, CDR1 LGHNT and CDR2 FRNRAP. The V segment lost 5 bases and the J segment 2 bases; nucleotides outside the gene matches: 15. CDR3 length equals 18 residues. CDR3 sequence reads: CASGRFSGGVAITDTQYF. The CDR3 coding sequence is TGTGCTAGTGGTCGATTCAGCGGGGGCGTGGCGATCACAGATACGCAGTATTTT.

J is TRBJ1-5 and V is TRBV6-2 or TRBV6-3; tentatively, D is TRBD1 (5 bases). This CDR3 has 17 amino acids. Germline CDR1 MNHEY, CDR2 SVGEGT. Trimming took off 5 bases at V and 1 base at J, with 18 bases between the two ends. The CDR3 bases are TGTGCCAGCAGTCGTGCGGGACCTTGGGGGAGCAATCAGCCCCAGCATTTT. Encoded protein: CASSRAGPWGSNQPQHF.

This clone was detected only a few times. The genes are TRBV27 and TRBJ1-2; a weak D match, TRBD1 (5 bases). Germline CDR1 and CDR2: MNHEY and SMNVEV (reference sequence). V gave up 2 bases and J gave up 0 bases, with 16 bases separating them. CDR3 length equals 17 residues. The CDR3 is CASSLRSSQGTNYGYTF. The CDR3 DNA reads TGTGCCAGCAGTTTAAGATCGTCTCAGGGAACTAACTATGGCTACACCTTC.